Below are 4 T cell receptor beta chains sequenced from a single sample in a study of T cells in Graves' hyperthyroidism and ophthalmopathy. The TCR beta CDR3 regions underwent amplification using RNA transcripts as the source. Primed by the HTBI set, a first-round RT-PCR was run on the TCR CDR3. One entry per CDR3 protein, called by TCRdb with MiXCR from the multiplex PCR reads. The sample carries hundreds of thousands of distinct CDR3 sequences, just over 35% recorded once. The sample taken for sequencing was blood. The source is a woman aged 35 to 49 with Graves' hyperthyroidism.

The chain uses TRBV6-5 and TRBJ2-2; TRBD2 aligns across 7 bases. Germline lookup yields CDR1 MNHEY and CDR2 SVGAGI. V gave up 5 bases and J gave up 6 bases; unmatched junction bases: 12. This CDR3 has 16 amino acids. CDR3 sequence reads: CASSPTGSGTSGELFF. The CDR3, as DNA: TGTGCCAGCAGTCCCACGGGAAGCGGGACTTCCGGGGAGCTGTTTTTT.

The rearrangement joins TRBV19 to TRBJ1-2; D call uncertain. This CDR3 region has 14 residues. The germline CDR1 and CDR2 sequences are LNHDA and SQIVND (reference sequence). V lost 4 bases and J 4 bases, leaving 13 bases between the germline ends. CDR3: CASSTAGFGYGYTF. CDR3 DNA: TGTGCCAGTAGTACCGCAGGTTTCGGCTATGGCTACACCTTC.

In its sample, this clonotype was seen many times. The V and J genes are TRBV2 and TRBJ2-7; 7 bases match TRBD2. The CDR3 length is 13 residues. Germline V CDR1 and CDR2: SNHLY, FYNNEI. V gave up 3 bases and J gave up 6 bases; unmatched junction bases: 5. The CDR3 DNA reads as TGTGCCAGCAGTGACGGGGCTAGCGGCGAGCAGTACTTC. It translates to CASSDGASGEQYF.

The sample holds many counts of this clonotype. This chain joins TRBV7-9 and TRBJ2-2, with 7 bases that match TRBD1. The CDR3 is 17 residues long. The J segment lost 0 bases and the V segment lost 2 bases, leaving 6 bases of the junction unmatched. Germline V gene lookup returns CDR1 SEHNR and CDR2 FQNEAQ (reference sequence). The CDR3 protein is CASSLRGTATNTGELFF. CDR3 DNA: TGTGCCAGCAGCTTAAGAGGGACAGCCACGAACACCGGGGAGCTGTTTTTT.